Presented here are 23 T cell receptor beta chains from one specimen sequenced in a study of blood T cell repertoires in COVID-19. The assay was immunoSEQ multiplex PCR, and TCRdb's table has in-frame clones only and misses some. The sample lists approximately 100,000 clones, approximately 91% occurring once. Sequenced: peripheral blood. The receptors originated from a man between 50 and 59 years old with acute or convalescent COVID-19.

The J gene is TRBJ1-2, the V gene TRBV28, with a weak D call TRBD1 (6 bases). The CDR3 spans 14 residues. The germline CDR1 and CDR2 sequences are MDHEN and SYDVKM. Trimming pared 3 bases from V and 4 bases from J, leaving 12 bases between. CDR3 sequence (DNA): TGTGCCAGCAGTTTTGGGGGCGCGGGCTATGGCTACACCTTC. Translated: CASSFGGAGYGYTF.

The CDR3 protein is CASSLGGAINEQYF. CDR3 sequence (DNA): TGTGCCAGCTCCCTGGGGGGTGCTATCAACGAGCAGTACTTC. V and J are TRBV18 and TRBJ2-7; tentatively, D is TRBD2 (6 bases). Germline-derived CDR1 and CDR2 are KGHSH and LQKENI. The V end lost 6 bases, the J end lost 5 bases, and 17 bases lay between the germline ends. This CDR3 comprises 14 residues.

J is TRBJ1-1 and V is TRBV11-3, with 7 nucleotides matching TRBD1. Unmatched junction bases numbered 7, after V lost 5 bases and J lost 4 bases. Germline V lookup: CDR1 SGHNT, CDR2 YENEEA. The CDR3 spans 14 residues. The CDR3 DNA is TGTGCCAGCAGCACCACGACAGGGACCACTGAAGCTTTCTTT. Protein sequence: CASSTTTGTTEAFF.

The V gene is TRBV18, the J gene TRBJ1-6; 7 nucleotides agree with TRBD1. The CDR3 is 16 amino acids. CDR1 and CDR2 (germline): KGHSH, LQKENI. The junction had 9 bases not matched to a gene; V was cut back by 3 bases and J by 7 bases. DNA of the CDR3: TGTGCCAGCTCACCTACTCAGGGGGGAGGAAATTCACCCCTCCACTTT. Translating gives CASSPTQGGGNSPLHF.

The genes are TRBV27 and TRBJ1-2; 9 nucleotides agree with TRBD1. Unmatched junction bases numbered 11, after V lost 5 bases and J lost 7 bases. Per germline, CDR1 MNHEY and CDR2 SMNVEV (reference sequence). The CDR3 loop spans 15 amino acids. The CDR3 DNA reads as TGTGCCAGCAGTACTAACAGGGGGCGGCTGCTTGGCTACACCTTC. Amino acid sequence: CASSTNRGRLLGYTF.

The CDR3 spells CASSAGLAGARQETQYF. CDR3 nucleotides: TGTGCCAGCAGCGCGGGACTAGCGGGGGCCCGCCAAGAGACCCAGTACTTC. This chain connects TRBV7-6 to TRBJ2-5, with 14 bases that match TRBD2. The CDR3 is 17 amino acids. The V and J ends lost 5 bases and 1 base, in that order; junction bases with no gene match: 6. Germline CDR1 and CDR2: SGHVS and FNYEAQ.

The chain has TRBV5-4 and TRBJ1-1, with TRBD1 matching over 7 bases. Losses at the gene ends were 3 bases for V and 5 bases for J; bases not matched to a gene: 4. The V gene's germline CDR1 is SGHNT and CDR2 YYREEE (reference sequence). The CDR3 runs 13 residues. CDR3 DNA: TGTGCCAGCAGCTCCACAGGGGCGACTGAAGCTTTCTTT. Protein product: CASSSTGATEAFF.

This chain uses TRBV5-6 with TRBJ2-3, with D perhaps matching TRBD1 (7 bases). The V end was cut by 3 bases, the J end by 0 bases, with 11 bases between. This CDR3 spans 15 amino acids. CDR1 and CDR2 from the germline V gene are SGHDT and YYEEEE. In nucleotides, the CDR3 is TGTGCCAGCAGCTGGGCAGGGGGGAGCACAGATACGCAGTATTTT. It specifies CASSWAGGSTDTQYF.

This chain uses TRBV7-2 with TRBJ2-3; 11 bases fit TRBD1. CDR1 and CDR2 (germline): SGHTA, FQGNSA. V dropped 4 bases and J dropped 5; count of bases not matched to a gene: 5. This CDR3 is 15 amino acids long. The CDR3 sequence is CASSWDRGYGDTQYF. Written as DNA, the CDR3 is TGTGCCAGCAGCTGGGACAGGGGGTACGGAGATACGCAGTATTTT. Based on the CDR3 plus reference TRBV7-2 and TRBJ2-3, the full variable domain is GAGVSQSPSNKVTEKGKDVELRCDPISGHTALYWYRQSLGQGLEFLIYFQGNSAPDKSGLPSDRFSAERTGGSVSTLTIQRTQQEDSAVYLCASSWDRGYGDTQYFGPGTRLTVL.

This clone was seen once. This chain joins TRBV6-1 and TRBJ1-2; D perhaps matches TRBD1 (5 bases). Trimming took off 2 bases at V and 4 bases at J, with 14 bases between the two ends. Per the germline V gene, CDR1 is MNHNS and CDR2 is SASEGT. CDR3 size: 15 residues. The CDR3 nucleotides are TGTGCCAGCAGTGAAAAGGGAGGGGCCGGCTATGGCTACACCTTC. It specifies CASSEKGGAGYGYTF.

This clone was counted a few times. The chain carries TRBV18 and TRBJ1-1; D perhaps matches TRBD1 (5 bases). Looked up from germline, CDR1 is KGHSH and CDR2 is LQKENI. V lost 5 bases to trimming and J lost 7 bases, with 14 bases between them. This CDR3 contains 13 residues. DNA of the CDR3: TGTGCCAGCTCAGTCACAGGAAAGCGTGAAGCTTTCTTT. Protein: CASSVTGKREAFF. Looking up the rest from reference TRBV18 and TRBJ1-1 gives the full variable domain: NAGVMQNPRHLVRRRGQEARLRCSPMKGHSHVYWYRQLPEEGLKFMVYLQKENIIDESGMPKERFSAEFPKEGPSILRIQQVVRGDSAAYFCASSVTGKREAFFGQGTRLTVV.

V and J are TRBV28 and TRBJ1-5; D is possibly TRBD1 (5 bases). This CDR3 is built from 13 residues. V was pared by 6 bases and J by 5 bases, with 11 bases between. Germline V gene lookup returns CDR1 MDHEN and CDR2 SYDVKM. The CDR3 DNA reads as TGTGCCAGCAGCCAAGGGGTCCATCAGCCCCAGCATTTT. Amino acid sequence: CASSQGVHQPQHF.

The chain couples TRBV7-2 to TRBJ2-1; 13 nucleotides align to TRBD2. Germline lookup yields CDR1 SGHTA and CDR2 FQGNSA. The CDR3 spans 15 residues. The V segment lost 5 bases and the J segment 6 bases; nucleotides outside the gene matches: 4. The CDR3 protein is CASSGLAGARNEQFF. For the CDR3, the DNA is TGTGCCAGCAGCGGACTAGCGGGGGCCCGCAATGAGCAGTTCTTC. Full variable domain (outside the CDR3, taken from reference TRBV7-2 and TRBJ2-1): GAGVSQSPSNKVTEKGKDVELRCDPISGHTALYWYRQSLGQGLEFLIYFQGNSAPDKSGLPSDRFSAERTGGSVSTLTIQRTQQEDSAVYLCASSGLAGARNEQFFGPGTRLTVL.

This chain uses TRBV19 with TRBJ1-4; TRBD1 aligns across 9 bases. J gave up 4 bases and V 3 bases, and 15 bases lay outside the gene matches. Per the germline V gene, CDR1 is LNHDA and CDR2 is SQIVND (reference sequence). The CDR3 spans 19 residues. CDR3 sequence: CASSINRDRERLGNEKLFF. In nucleotides, the CDR3 is TGTGCCAGTAGTATCAACCGGGACAGGGAAAGGTTGGGTAATGAAAAACTGTTTTTT.

Comment on this clone: Different DNA sequences within this sample yield the same CDR3. J is TRBJ1-6 and V is TRBV18; the D is unclear. Trimming cost V 3 bases and J 0 bases, with 3 bases left between them. The CDR3 has 14 residues. Germline V gene sequence: CDR1 KGHSH, CDR2 LQKENI. Here the CDR3 reads CASSPSSYNSPLHF. DNA of the CDR3: TGTGCCAGCTCACCTAGCTCCTATAATTCACCCCTCCACTTT.

In its sample, this clone was seen once. The genes are TRBV19 and TRBJ1-3; 9 bases are a match to TRBD1. Germline trimming cut 9 bases from V and 1 base from J; bases unmatched to any gene: 7. The CDR3 is 15 residues long. Per germline, CDR1 LNHDA and CDR2 SQIVND (reference sequence). The CDR3 DNA reads TGTGCCAGCGCCCAGGGACAGGGATCTGGAAACACCATATATTTT. It specifies CASAQGQGSGNTIYF.

The chain employs TRBV30 and TRBJ2-3; 7 nucleotides agree with TRBD2. The germline CDR1 and CDR2 sequences are GTSNPN and SVGIG (reference sequence). The CDR3 contains 12 residues. V gave up 2 bases and J gave up 4 bases; unmatched junction bases: 0. The CDR3, as DNA: TGTGCCTGGAGTAGCGGGGCAGATACGCAGTATTTT. It encodes CAWSSGADTQYF. The full variable domain, with the rest looked up from reference TRBV30 and TRBJ2-3, is SQTIHQWPATLVQPVGSPLSLECTVEGTSNPNLYWYRQAAGRGLQLLFYSVGIGQISSEVPQNLSASRPQDRQFILSSKKLLLSDSGFYLCAWSSGADTQYFGPGTRLTVL.

CDR3 sequence (DNA): TGTGCCTGGAGTGGGAAGGGGCCAGGAAACACCATATATTTT. Translation gives CAWSGKGPGNTIYF. The chain recombines TRBV30 with TRBJ1-3; tentative D call: TRBD1 (5 bases). V was clipped by 1 base and J by 4 bases, with 11 bases between them. The CDR3 length is 14 residues. Per germline, CDR1 GTSNPN and CDR2 SVGIG (reference sequence).

The CDR3 DNA is TGTGCCAGCAGCTCCACCGGGACAGGGTTACACGAGCAGTACTTC. Translating gives CASSSTGTGLHEQYF. The chain couples TRBV13 to TRBJ2-7, with TRBD1 identical over 9 bases. The junction had 9 bases not matched to a gene; V was cut back by 4 bases and J by 5 bases. This CDR3 contains 15 residues. Germline loops: CDR1 PRHDT, CDR2 FYEKMQ (reference sequence).

The chain links TRBV28 to TRBJ2-1; 9 bases line up with TRBD1. Germline CDR1 is MDHEN and CDR2 is SYDVKM. This CDR3 region has 15 residues. The J segment lost 5 bases and the V segment lost 4 bases, leaving 6 bases of the junction unmatched. As DNA, the CDR3 is TGTGCCAGCAGTTGGGGGACAGGGTGGCACAATGAGCAGTTCTTC. Its protein is CASSWGTGWHNEQFF.

To note about this clone: The same CDR3 can be traced to other DNA sequences in this sample. The chain has TRBV5-1 and TRBJ2-5; possible D gene TRBD2, 5 bases. The CDR3 sequence is 15 residues long. In germline, CDR1 is SGHRS, CDR2 YFSETQ. Trimming left V 4 bases short and J 5 bases short, with 18 bases between. The CDR3 spells CASSTPGSGVETQYF. The CDR3 DNA reads TGCGCCAGCAGCACCCCGGGCTCCGGGGTGGAGACCCAGTACTTC.

Only a few counts were recorded for this clone. The chain uses TRBV28 and TRBJ1-2; D perhaps matches TRBD1 (6 bases). Looked up from germline, CDR1 is MDHEN and CDR2 is SYDVKM. The ends were cut back, 5 bases at V and 2 bases at J, with 21 bases in the middle. The length of the CDR3 is 17 residues. CDR3 in amino acids: CASSRYPLGQNNYGYTF. CDR3 coding DNA: TGTGCCAGCAGTCGCTACCCCCTCGGACAGAACAACTATGGCTACACCTTC.

The V and J genes are TRBV7-8 and TRBJ2-2; 7 bases align to TRBD2. Trimming cost V 6 bases and J 4 bases; bases outside gene matches: 11. The germline CDR1 and CDR2 sequences are SGHVS and FQNEAQ. This CDR3 spans 16 amino acids. DNA for the CDR3: TGTGCCAGCAGTTCCCGCCAGCGGGGCATCACCGGGGAGCTGTTTTTT. Its translation is CASSSRQRGITGELFF.